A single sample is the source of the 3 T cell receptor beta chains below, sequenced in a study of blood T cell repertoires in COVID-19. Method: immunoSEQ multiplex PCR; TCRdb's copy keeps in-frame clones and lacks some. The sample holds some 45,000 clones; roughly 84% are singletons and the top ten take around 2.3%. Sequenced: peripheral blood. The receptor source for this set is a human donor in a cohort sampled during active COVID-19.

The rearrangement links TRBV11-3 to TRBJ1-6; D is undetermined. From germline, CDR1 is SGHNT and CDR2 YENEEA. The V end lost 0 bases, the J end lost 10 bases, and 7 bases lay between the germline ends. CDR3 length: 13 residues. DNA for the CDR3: TGTGCCAGCAGCTTAGATCAGGAATCACCCCTCCACTTT. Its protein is CASSLDQESPLHF.

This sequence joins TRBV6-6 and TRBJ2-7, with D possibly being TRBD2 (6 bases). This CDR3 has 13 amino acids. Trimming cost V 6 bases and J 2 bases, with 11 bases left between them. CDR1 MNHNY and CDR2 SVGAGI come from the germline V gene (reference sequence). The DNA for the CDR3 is TGTGCCAGCAGCCTGGGACTTGCCTACGAGCAGTACTTC. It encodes CASSLGLAYEQYF.

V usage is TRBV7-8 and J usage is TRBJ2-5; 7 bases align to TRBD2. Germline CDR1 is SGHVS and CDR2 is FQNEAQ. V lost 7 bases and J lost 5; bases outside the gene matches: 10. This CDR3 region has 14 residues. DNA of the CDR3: TGTGCCAGCATCCGAGAGGTCGGGGGGGAGACCCAGTACTTC. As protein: CASIREVGGETQYF.